The next 6 T cell receptor beta chains were all read from a single sample in a study of T cell responses to AZD1222 COVID-19 vaccine (dated by TCRdb to the early 2020s). The library relied on the immunoSEQ multiplex PCR assay. The immuneACCESS repertoire file appears here via TCRdb, limited to in-frame rearrangements. These files lack a portion of the clones; in checked studies, under half of the deficit traces to unresolved V genes, and the cause of the others is not known. The sample table lists 150,000 or so clones, approximately 88% of them with a count of one. Of the sample, about 3% is held by the ten largest clones. Explained via the paper, the time point label denotes: baseline before first vaccination. The material sequenced was peripheral blood, taken on day 0 of AZD1222 vaccination. These receptors were obtained from an adult in good health.

The chain recombines TRBV11-2 with TRBJ2-7; 9 nucleotides agree with TRBD1. Unmatched junction bases numbered 3, after V lost 1 base and J lost 2 bases. The CDR3 sequence is 15 residues long. CDR1 and CDR2 (germline): SGHAT, FQNNGV. CDR3 DNA: TGTGCCAGCAGCTTAGCGCGGGACAGGGCCTACGAGCAGTACTTC. Its protein product is CASSLARDRAYEQYF. Based on the CDR3 plus reference TRBV11-2 and TRBJ2-7, the full variable domain is EAGVAQSPRYKIIEKRQSVAFWCNPISGHATLYWYQQILGQGPKLLIQFQNNGVVDDSQLPKDRFSAERLKGVDSTLKIQPAKLEDSAVYLCASSLARDRAYEQYFGPGTRLTVT.

This clone has only one observation. The rearrangement joins TRBV7-2 to TRBJ2-7, with 10 bases lining up with TRBD2. CDR3 length: 15 residues. J was trimmed by 2 bases and V by 2 bases; bases with no gene match: 3. Germline CDR1 reads SGHTA; CDR2 reads FQGNSA. This chain's CDR3 is CASSLQAGGPYEQYF. The CDR3 bases are TGTGCCAGCAGCTTACAAGCGGGGGGGCCCTACGAGCAGTACTTC.

This rearrangement joins TRBV6-5 to TRBJ1-4; tentatively, D is TRBD1 (5 bases). The germline CDR1 and CDR2 sequences are MNHEY and SVGAGI. The CDR3 runs 14 residues. Trimming removed 6 bases from V and 5 bases from J, with 13 bases in between. CDR3 coding DNA: TGTGCCAGCAGGTTCCAGGGTACCAATGAAAAACTGTTTTTT. Its protein is CASRFQGTNEKLFF.

The rearrangement joins TRBV7-2 to TRBJ2-6; 7 positions match TRBD1. The CDR3 is 18 amino acids. V lost 1 base to trimming and J lost 0 bases; unmatched junction nucleotides: 6. Germline values: CDR1 SGHTA, CDR2 FQGNSA. The CDR3 region is CASSLDSRQGSGANVLTF. The CDR3 DNA sequence: TGTGCCAGCAGCTTAGATAGTCGACAGGGCTCTGGGGCCAACGTCCTGACTTTC.

The rearrangement uses TRBV5-1 and TRBJ1-2, with TRBD1 matching over 12 bases. V lost 7 bases to trimming and J lost 1 base; unmatched junction nucleotides: 8. There are 16 residues in the CDR3. CDR1 is SGHRS and CDR2 is YFSETQ in the germline V gene. CDR3: CASSFGTGGLNYGYTF. The CDR3 DNA is TGCGCCAGCTCTTTTGGGACAGGGGGCCTTAACTATGGCTACACCTTC.

V gene TRBV14 combines with J gene TRBJ2-3, with 14 bases aligning to TRBD2. The V gene end was trimmed by 4 bases and the J gene end by 1 base; junction bases not matched to a gene: 13. Germline CDR1 reads SGHDN; CDR2 reads FVKESK. The CDR3 loop spans 20 amino acids. CDR3 sequence reads: CASSPRLAGGPMGRTDTQYF. The CDR3 DNA is TGTGCCAGCAGCCCCAGACTAGCGGGAGGGCCGATGGGGCGCACAGATACGCAGTATTTT.